There are a few counts of the clone carrying this T cell receptor beta chain. Clones were sequenced by immunoSEQ multiplex PCR, and TCRdb holds only the in-frame ones, with some missing. The repertoire includes roughly 86,000 clones, roughly four fifths of them detected once, and around 6.5% sits in the top ten. This sample was taken from a study of blood T cell repertoires in COVID-19. Study overall: COVID-19 samples collected from the United States, Italy and Spain covered acute and convalescent phases. PBMCs, B-cell-depleted T cells, or T cells were the source of the cDNA or gDNA that made up the material.

V gave up 4 bases and J gave up 4 bases, with 9 bases separating them. The CDR3 contains 13 residues. Germline V CDR1 and CDR2: MNHEY, SVGEGT. Sequencing used peripheral blood. This sequence originates from a man aged 60 to 69 with acute or convalescent COVID-19. This chain connects TRBV6-2 or TRBV6-3 to TRBJ2-3; TRBD2 is a possible D gene (6 bases). The CDR3 is CASSSWRADTQYF. CDR3 coding DNA: TGTGCCAGCAGTTCCTGGAGGGCAGATACGCAGTATTTT.